One sample yielded the 24 T cell receptor beta chains listed below, sequenced in a study of shared clonotypes between healthy human individuals. Here immunoSEQ multiplex PCR was the method, and the copy in TCRdb shows in-frame clones only, minus some. The sample lists approximately 470,000 clones, about 72% occurring once. The material sequenced was PBMCs. The receptors here all came from a woman aged 40 to 50 in good health. Some clones in this sample may be carry-over from other donors' samples.

The chain combines TRBV7-2 with TRBJ2-5; D possibly corresponds to TRBD2 (7 bases). CDR1 and CDR2 from the germline V gene are SGHTA and FQGNSA. CDR3 length equals 14 residues. Trimming removed 7 bases from V and 4 bases from J, with 16 bases in between. CDR3 coding DNA: TGTGCCAGCATTCGGGGAGGGGGGCCAGAGACCCAGTACTTC. This gives the protein CASIRGGGPETQYF.

The chain joins TRBV4-3 to TRBJ2-5; unclear D gene. Germline V gives CDR1 LGHNA, CDR2 YSLEER. With 4 bases removed from V and 5 bases from J, the gap between germline ends came to 11 bases. The CDR3 totals 13 residues. CDR3 bases: TGCGCCAGCAGCCCTCAGTTGGGGGAGACCCAGTACTTC. Amino acids: CASSPQLGETQYF.

This chain connects TRBV10-2 to TRBJ2-7; D unresolved. V was trimmed by 3 bases and J by 4 bases, leaving 13 bases between them. The germline V gene has CDR1 WSHSY and CDR2 SAAADI. CDR3 length: 14 residues. The CDR3 protein is CASSDPLGRYEQYF. For the CDR3, the DNA is TGCGCCAGCAGTGACCCGCTAGGAAGGTACGAGCAGTACTTC.

The CDR3 region is CAHGEETGQLGYTF. The DNA for the CDR3 is TGTGCCCACGGGGAAGAGACAGGACAACTTGGCTACACCTTC. The rearrangement links TRBV28 to TRBJ1-2; D perhaps matches TRBD1 (6 bases). Germline V gene sequence: CDR1 MDHEN, CDR2 SYDVKM. The CDR3 is 14 residues long. V gave up 11 bases and J gave up 7 bases, with 23 bases separating them.

Concerning this clone itself: A much larger clone lies one base from this, so it may be a read error. The J gene is TRBJ1-3, the V gene TRBV28, with a possible D match to TRBD1 (5 bases). CDR1 and CDR2 from the germline V gene are MDHEN and SYDVKM. This CDR3 spans 16 amino acids. As DNA, the CDR3 is TGTGCCAGCAGTAATCACTTGCTCGGGACTGGAAACACCACATATTTT. This encodes CASSNHLLGTGNTTYF.

The chain recombines TRBV30 with TRBJ2-7; D might be TRBD1 (6 bases). Germline CDR1 is GTSNPN and CDR2 is SVGIG (reference sequence). The V end was cut by 6 bases, the J end by 3 bases, with 9 bases between. The CDR3 runs 11 residues. CDR3: CACQQGYEQYF. Written as DNA, the CDR3 is TGTGCCTGCCAACAGGGCTACGAGCAGTACTTC.

The rearrangement joins TRBV7-9 to TRBJ2-3, with TRBD2 identical over 8 bases. The germline V gene encodes CDR1 SEHNR and CDR2 FQNEAQ (reference sequence). CDR3 length: 16 residues. J lost 1 base, V lost 1 base, and 4 bases had no gene match. CDR3 amino acids: CASSLGLALRTDTQYF. The CDR3 nucleotides read TGTGCCAGCAGCTTAGGACTAGCGCTCCGCACAGATACGCAGTATTTT.

The V gene is TRBV15, the J gene TRBJ1-1; 10 nucleotides line up with TRBD1. Germline V gene data show CDR1 as LNHNV and CDR2 as YYDKDF (reference sequence). Trimming cost V 1 base and J 4 bases; bases outside gene matches: 6. The length of the CDR3 is 16 residues. The CDR3 sequence: CATSRGRQGALTEAFF. The CDR3 nucleotides are TGTGCCACCAGCAGAGGCCGACAGGGGGCGCTCACTGAAGCTTTCTTT.

The gene calls are TRBV5-6 and TRBJ2-4; D remains ambiguous. CDR1 is SGHDT, CDR2 YYEEEE, per germline. The CDR3 length is 14 residues. V shed 4 bases and J shed 0 bases, with 8 bases lying between them. CDR3 residues: CASSPPLAKNIQYF. The CDR3 DNA follows: TGTGCCAGCAGCCCGCCACTAGCCAAAAACATTCAGTACTTC.

The chain recombines TRBV29-1 with TRBJ2-5; 7 nucleotides agree with TRBD1. The J segment lost 2 bases and the V segment lost 3 bases, leaving 3 bases of the junction unmatched. The CDR3 is 13 amino acids. Germline CDR1 SQVTM, CDR2 ANQGSEA. This chain's CDR3 is CSVEGQRQETQYF. The CDR3 DNA reads TGCAGCGTTGAGGGACAGAGACAAGAGACCCAGTACTTC.

The rearrangement joins TRBV19 to TRBJ2-7, with 8 bases that match TRBD1. This CDR3 has 15 amino acids. Germline V lookup: CDR1 LNHDA, CDR2 SQIVND (reference sequence). V shed 4 bases and J 6 bases; nucleotides not matched to a gene: 11. CDR3 sequence: CASSTGQGGRGEQYF. Here the CDR3 DNA reads TGTGCCAGTAGTACCGGACAGGGCGGAAGGGGCGAGCAGTACTTC.

The chain recombines TRBV27 with TRBJ2-7, with D maybe TRBD1 (6 bases). Germline V gene lookup returns CDR1 MNHEY and CDR2 SMNVEV (reference sequence). This CDR3 contains 16 residues. Trimming shortened V by 4 bases and J by 3 bases, and 19 bases separated the two germline ends. CDR3 protein: CASSSNDRGGYYEQYF. CDR3 coding DNA: TGTGCCAGCAGTTCAAACGACAGAGGGGGATACTACGAGCAGTACTTC.

J is TRBJ2-1 and V is TRBV7-3; TRBD2 matches at 10 bases. Germline V gene lookup returns CDR1 SGHTA and CDR2 FQGTGA. This CDR3 comprises 15 residues. J was trimmed by 8 bases and V by 5 bases; bases with no gene match: 9. CDR3 region: CASSPMLAGVYEQFF. The CDR3, as DNA: TGTGCCAGCAGCCCCATGCTAGCGGGAGTATATGAGCAGTTCTTC.

J is TRBJ2-1 and V is TRBV13; 12 nucleotides agree with TRBD2. Unmatched junction bases numbered 6, after V lost 0 bases and J lost 6 bases. This CDR3 comprises 17 residues. Looked up from germline, CDR1 is PRHDT and CDR2 is FYEKMQ (reference sequence). CDR3 sequence (DNA): TGTGCCAGCAGCTTAGGAGGACTAGCGGGACAAGGCAATGAGCAGTTCTTC. It encodes CASSLGGLAGQGNEQFF.

This sequence joins TRBV28 and TRBJ1-5, with D possibly TRBD1 on 5 matching bases. The length of the CDR3 is 12 residues. V lost 11 bases, J lost 2 bases, and 10 bases lay in between. The V gene's germline CDR1 is MDHEN and CDR2 SYDVKM. Here the CDR3 reads CAAGDGNQPQHF. CDR3 DNA sequence: TGTGCCGCTGGGGACGGCAATCAGCCCCAGCATTTT.

V gene TRBV7-2 combines with J gene TRBJ1-3, with 7 bases aligning to TRBD1. The CDR3 covers 15 residues. V was pared by 4 bases and J by 0 bases, with 3 bases of the junction left unmatched. The germline V gene encodes CDR1 SGHTA and CDR2 FQGNSA. The CDR3 DNA follows: TGTGCCAGCAGCTCAAGGACAGGCTCTGGAAACACCATATATTTT. Protein: CASSSRTGSGNTIYF. Full variable domain (missing parts from reference TRBV7-2 and TRBJ1-3): GAGVSQSPSNKVTEKGKDVELRCDPISGHTALYWYRQSLGQGLEFLIYFQGNSAPDKSGLPSDRFSAERTGGSVSTLTIQRTQQEDSAVYLCASSSRTGSGNTIYFGEGSWLTVV.

The chain combines TRBV27 with TRBJ2-1; no firm D call. Germline CDR1 MNHEY, CDR2 SMNVEV (reference sequence). Trimming removed 0 bases at V and 11 bases at J, with 8 bases between. This CDR3 contains 12 residues. The CDR3 is CASSLSGGKQFF. In DNA form, the CDR3 reads TGTGCCAGCAGTTTATCTGGCGGAAAGCAGTTCTTC.

The chain employs TRBV29-1 and TRBJ1-2; D is perhaps TRBD1 (6 bases). CDR1 and CDR2 (germline): SQVTM, ANQGSEA. V gave up 6 bases and J gave up 5 bases, with 16 bases separating them. The CDR3 totals 13 residues. CDR3 nucleotides: TGCAGCGTCCTCTCCGGGACATTGTATGGCTACACCTTC. Translated: CSVLSGTLYGYTF.

The rearrangement links TRBV10-3 to TRBJ1-5; weak D call: TRBD1 (5 bases). V lost 8 bases to trimming and J lost 2 bases, with 13 bases between them. In germline, CDR1 is ENHRY, CDR2 SYGVKD. The CDR3 runs to 14 residues. The CDR3 protein is CAIAGAGGNQPQHF. The CDR3 nucleotides are TGTGCCATCGCCGGGGCTGGGGGCAATCAGCCCCAGCATTTT.

This chain connects TRBV7-2 to TRBJ2-3; a possible D gene is TRBD2 (5 bases). This CDR3 region has 15 residues. The germline CDR1 and CDR2 sequences are SGHTA and FQGNSA. V was shortened by 1 base and J by 3 bases, with 11 bases between the two germline ends. The CDR3 here is CASSLVREGTDTQYF. CDR3 nucleotide sequence: TGTGCCAGCAGCTTAGTCCGGGAAGGGACAGATACGCAGTATTTT.

The chain recombines TRBV11-2 with TRBJ2-7; tentative D call: TRBD1 (6 bases). V was trimmed by 5 bases and J by 2 bases, leaving 10 bases between them. The CDR3 has 13 residues. Per germline, CDR1 SGHAT and CDR2 FQNNGV. CDR3 DNA sequence: TGTGCCAGCAGCCCGGGACATGCCTACGAGCAGTACTTC. Translated: CASSPGHAYEQYF.

In regard to this clone: The same CDR3 also results from other DNA sequences found in this sample. The genes are TRBV28 and TRBJ2-3, with 7 bases that match TRBD2. The germline V gene encodes CDR1 MDHEN and CDR2 SYDVKM. The CDR3 has 15 residues. Losses at the gene ends were 6 bases for V and 1 base for J; bases not matched to a gene: 7. The CDR3, as DNA: TGTGCCAGCAGCCTCGGCGGGGGAGGCACAGATACGCAGTATTTT. It encodes CASSLGGGGTDTQYF.

The chain uses TRBV25-1 and TRBJ1-2; 7 positions match TRBD1. Germline CDR1 and CDR2: MGHDK and SYGVNS. This CDR3 comprises 14 residues. V lost 1 base to trimming and J lost 8 bases; unmatched junction nucleotides: 7. The CDR3: CASSEWEGAKGYTF. CDR3 in DNA: TGTGCCAGCAGTGAATGGGAGGGGGCGAAAGGCTACACCTTC.

This clone was seen only once. The V and J genes are TRBV29-1 and TRBJ2-5, with a possible D match to TRBD2 (5 bases). The DNA end is more similar to TRBJ2-7, so the J call may be wrong. The CDR3 consists of 11 residues. The germline gives CDR1 SQVTM, CDR2 ANQGSEA. CDR3 sequence (DNA): TGCAGCGTCGGACTGTTATACGAGCAGTACTTC. This sequence encodes CSVGLLYEQYF.